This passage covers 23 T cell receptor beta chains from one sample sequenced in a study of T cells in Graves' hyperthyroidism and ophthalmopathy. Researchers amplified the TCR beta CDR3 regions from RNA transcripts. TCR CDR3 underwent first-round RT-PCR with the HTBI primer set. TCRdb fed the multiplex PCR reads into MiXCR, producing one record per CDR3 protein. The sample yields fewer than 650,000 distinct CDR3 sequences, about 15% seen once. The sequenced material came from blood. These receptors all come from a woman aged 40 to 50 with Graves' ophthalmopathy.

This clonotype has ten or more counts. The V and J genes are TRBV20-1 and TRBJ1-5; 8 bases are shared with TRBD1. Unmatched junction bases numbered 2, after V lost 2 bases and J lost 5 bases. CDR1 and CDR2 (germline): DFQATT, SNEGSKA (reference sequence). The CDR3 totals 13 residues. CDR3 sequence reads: CSARKQGDQPQHF. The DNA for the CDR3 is TGCAGTGCTAGAAAACAGGGGGATCAGCCCCAGCATTTT.

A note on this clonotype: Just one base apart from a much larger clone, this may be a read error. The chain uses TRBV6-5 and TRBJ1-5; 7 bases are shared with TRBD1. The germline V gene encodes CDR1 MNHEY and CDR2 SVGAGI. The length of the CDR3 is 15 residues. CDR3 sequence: CASSSFQGVPQPRHF. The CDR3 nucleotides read TGTGCCAGCAGTTCCTTCCAGGGGGTTCCTCAGCCCCGGCATTTT.

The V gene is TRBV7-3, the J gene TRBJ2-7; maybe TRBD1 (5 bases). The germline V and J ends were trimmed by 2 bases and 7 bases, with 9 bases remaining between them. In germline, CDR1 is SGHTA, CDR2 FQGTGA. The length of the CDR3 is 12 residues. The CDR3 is CASSLYRTEQYF. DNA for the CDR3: TGTGCCAGCAGCTTATACCGGACAGAGCAGTACTTC.

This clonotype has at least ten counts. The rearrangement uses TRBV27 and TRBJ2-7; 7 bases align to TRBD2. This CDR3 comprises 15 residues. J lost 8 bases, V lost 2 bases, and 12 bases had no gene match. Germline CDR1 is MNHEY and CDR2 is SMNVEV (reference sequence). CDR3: CASSLMPSGPSQQYF. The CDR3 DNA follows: TGTGCCAGCAGTTTAATGCCTAGCGGCCCCTCCCAGCAGTACTTC.

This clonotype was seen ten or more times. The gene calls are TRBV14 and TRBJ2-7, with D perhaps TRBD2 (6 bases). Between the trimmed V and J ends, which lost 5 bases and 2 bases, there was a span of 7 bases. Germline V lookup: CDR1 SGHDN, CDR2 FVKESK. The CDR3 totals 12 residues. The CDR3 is CASSRTTYEQYF. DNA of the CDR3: TGTGCCAGCAGCAGGACTACCTACGAGCAGTACTTC.

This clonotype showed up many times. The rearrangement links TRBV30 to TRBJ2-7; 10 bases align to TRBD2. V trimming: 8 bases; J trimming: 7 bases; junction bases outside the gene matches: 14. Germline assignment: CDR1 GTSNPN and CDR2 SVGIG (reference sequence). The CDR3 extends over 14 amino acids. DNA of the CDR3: TGTGCCGCCCGAGCGGGAGGGCCCTCGGGGGAGCAGTACTTC. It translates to CAARAGGPSGEQYF.

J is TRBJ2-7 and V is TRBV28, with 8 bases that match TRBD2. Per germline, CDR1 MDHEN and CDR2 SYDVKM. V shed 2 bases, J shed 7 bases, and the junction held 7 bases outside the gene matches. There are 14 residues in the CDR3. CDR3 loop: CASSLAGGPLEQYF. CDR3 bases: TGTGCCAGCAGTTTAGCGGGAGGCCCTCTGGAGCAGTACTTC. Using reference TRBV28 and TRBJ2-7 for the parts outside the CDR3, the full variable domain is DVKVTQSSRYLVKRTGEKVFLECVQDMDHENMFWYRQDPGLGLRLIYFSYDVKMKEKGDIPEGYSVSREKKERFSLILESASTNQTSMYLCASSLAGGPLEQYFGPGTRLTVT.

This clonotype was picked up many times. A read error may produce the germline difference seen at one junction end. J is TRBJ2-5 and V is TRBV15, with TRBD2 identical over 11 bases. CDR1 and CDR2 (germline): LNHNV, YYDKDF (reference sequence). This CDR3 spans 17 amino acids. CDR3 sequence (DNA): TGTGCCACCAACAGACAGACTAGCGGGACCTACCAAGAGACCCAGTACTTC. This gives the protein CATNRQTSGTYQETQYF.

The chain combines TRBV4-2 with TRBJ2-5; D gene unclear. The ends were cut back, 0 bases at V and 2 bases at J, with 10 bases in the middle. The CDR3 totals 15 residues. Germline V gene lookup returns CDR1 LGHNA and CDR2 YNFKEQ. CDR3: CASSQDLGAQETQYF. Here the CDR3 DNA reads TGTGCCAGCAGCCAAGATCTTGGCGCTCAAGAGACCCAGTACTTC.

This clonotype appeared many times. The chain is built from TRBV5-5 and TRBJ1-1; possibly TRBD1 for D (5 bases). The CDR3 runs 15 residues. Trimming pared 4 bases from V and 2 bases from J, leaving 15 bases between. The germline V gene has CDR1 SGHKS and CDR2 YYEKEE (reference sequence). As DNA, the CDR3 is TGTGCCAGCAGCCAGAGGGGTTTTCTCAACACTGAAGCTTTCTTT. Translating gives CASSQRGFLNTEAFF.

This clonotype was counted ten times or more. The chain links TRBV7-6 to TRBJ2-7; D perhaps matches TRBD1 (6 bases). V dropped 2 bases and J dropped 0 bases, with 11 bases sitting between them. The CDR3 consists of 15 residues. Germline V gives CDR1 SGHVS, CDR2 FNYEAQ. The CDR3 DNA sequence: TGTGCCAGCAGCTTATTCGCGACAGGCTCCTACGAGCAGTACTTC. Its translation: CASSLFATGSYEQYF.

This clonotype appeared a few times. The CDR3 DNA follows: TGTGCCAGCAGCTTAGCCAGGGTCTACGAGCAGTACTTC. As protein: CASSLARVYEQYF. The chain employs TRBV11-2 and TRBJ2-7; perhaps TRBD1 as D (5 bases). This CDR3 comprises 13 residues. Between the trimmed V and J ends, which lost 1 base and 3 bases, there was a span of 7 bases. Germline CDR1 is SGHAT and CDR2 is FQNNGV.

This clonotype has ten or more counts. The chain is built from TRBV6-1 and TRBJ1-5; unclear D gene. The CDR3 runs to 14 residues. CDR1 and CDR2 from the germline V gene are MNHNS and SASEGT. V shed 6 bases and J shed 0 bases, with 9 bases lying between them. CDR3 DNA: TGTGCCAGCAGAGACGGGTATAGCAATCAGCCCCAGCATTTT. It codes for CASRDGYSNQPQHF.

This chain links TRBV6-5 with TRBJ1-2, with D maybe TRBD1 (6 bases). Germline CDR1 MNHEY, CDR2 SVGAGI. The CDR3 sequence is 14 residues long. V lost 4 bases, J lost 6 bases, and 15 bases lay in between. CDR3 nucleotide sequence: TGTGCCAGCAGTTTTCGGGGGGGCTTGGATGGCTACACCTTC. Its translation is CASSFRGGLDGYTF.

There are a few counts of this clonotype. The CDR3 here is CSVEEDNQETQYF. The CDR3 nucleotides are TGCAGCGTTGAAGAGGACAATCAAGAGACCCAGTACTTC. The chain has TRBV29-1 and TRBJ2-5, with D possibly being TRBD1 (5 bases). The CDR3 consists of 13 residues. CDR1 and CDR2 from the germline V gene are SQVTM and ANQGSEA. The V gene lost 0 bases and the J gene lost 2 bases, with 7 bases spanning the gap.

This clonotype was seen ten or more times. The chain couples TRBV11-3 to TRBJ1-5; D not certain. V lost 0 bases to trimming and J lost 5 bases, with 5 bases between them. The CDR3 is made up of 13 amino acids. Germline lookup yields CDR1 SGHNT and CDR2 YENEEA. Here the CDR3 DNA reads TGTGCCAGCAGCTTAGAGAGATATCAGCCCCAGCATTTT. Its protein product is CASSLERYQPQHF. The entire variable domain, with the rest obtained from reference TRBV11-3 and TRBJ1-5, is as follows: EAGVVQSPRYKIIEKKQPVAFWCNPISGHNTLYWYLQNLGQGPELLIRYENEEAVDDSQLPKDRFSAERLKGVDSTLKIQPAELGDSAVYLCASSLERYQPQHFGDGTRLSIL.

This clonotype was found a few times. The CDR3 protein is CASSLRGRSYEQYF. CDR3 DNA sequence: TGTGCCAGCAGTTTAAGAGGCAGGTCCTACGAGCAGTACTTC. The V gene is TRBV28, the J gene TRBJ2-7; D is uncertain. This CDR3 comprises 14 residues. Per the germline V gene, CDR1 is MDHEN and CDR2 is SYDVKM. Trimming cost V 2 bases and J 1 base, with 9 bases left between them.

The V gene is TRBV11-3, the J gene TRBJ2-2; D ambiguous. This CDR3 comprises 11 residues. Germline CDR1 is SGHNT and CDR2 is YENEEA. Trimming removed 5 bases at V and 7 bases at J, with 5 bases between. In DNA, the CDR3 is TGTGCCAGCAGCCGTCTCGGGGAGCTGTTTTTT. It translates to CASSRLGELFF.

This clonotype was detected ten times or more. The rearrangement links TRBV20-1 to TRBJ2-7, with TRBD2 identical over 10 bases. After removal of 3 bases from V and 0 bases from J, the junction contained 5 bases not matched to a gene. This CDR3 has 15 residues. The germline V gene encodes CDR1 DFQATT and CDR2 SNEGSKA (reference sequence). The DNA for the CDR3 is TGCAGTGCTAGGGGGCTAGCGGGGGCCTCCTACGAGCAGTACTTC. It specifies CSARGLAGASYEQYF.

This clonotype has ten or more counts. CDR3 nucleotides: TGTGCCAGCAGTTACGCAGGGTTGGGCTACGAGCAGTACTTC. Translating gives CASSYAGLGYEQYF. The rearrangement joins TRBV6-5 to TRBJ2-7, with a tentative D call TRBD1 (5 bases). The CDR3 runs 14 residues. V was clipped by 2 bases and J by 3 bases, with 11 bases between them. Looked up from germline, CDR1 is MNHEY and CDR2 is SVGAGI.

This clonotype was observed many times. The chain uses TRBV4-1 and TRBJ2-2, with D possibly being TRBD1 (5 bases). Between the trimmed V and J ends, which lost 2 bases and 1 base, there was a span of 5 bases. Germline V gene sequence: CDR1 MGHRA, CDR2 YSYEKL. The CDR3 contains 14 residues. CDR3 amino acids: CASSQQGNTGELFF. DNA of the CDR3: TGCGCCAGCAGCCAACAGGGGAACACCGGGGAGCTGTTTTTT.

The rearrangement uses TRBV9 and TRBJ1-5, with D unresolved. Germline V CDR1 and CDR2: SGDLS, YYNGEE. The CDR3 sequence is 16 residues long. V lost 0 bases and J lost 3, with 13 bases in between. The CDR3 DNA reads TGTGCCAGCAGCGTAGGCCTCCTTTACCCCAATCAGCCCCAGCATTTT. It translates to CASSVGLLYPNQPQHF.

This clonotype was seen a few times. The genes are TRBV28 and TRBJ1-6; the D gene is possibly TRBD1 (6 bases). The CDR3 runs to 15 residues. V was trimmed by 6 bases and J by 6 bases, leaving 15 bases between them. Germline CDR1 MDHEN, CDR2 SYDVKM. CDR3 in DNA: TGTGCCAGCAGAGCGCCCCGGGGGGCTAATTCACCCCTCCACTTT. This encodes CASRAPRGANSPLHF.